The 25 T cell receptor beta chains reported below all come from one sample, sequenced in a study of blood T cell repertoires in COVID-19. The repertoire was sequenced with immunoSEQ multiplex PCR; TCRdb's copy has only in-frame clones and lacks some. The table has 79,000 or so clones, 70% to 90% seen once. The sequencing input was peripheral blood. These receptors originate from a man aged 55-75 years with COVID-19, enrolled during active disease.

The rearrangement joins TRBV29-1 to TRBJ2-1; TRBD1 agrees at 7 bases. The CDR3 has 15 amino acids. CDR1 is SQVTM, CDR2 ANQGSEA, per germline. V lost 5 bases and J lost 5; bases outside the gene matches: 12. Here the CDR3 reads CSVKRQGWENNEQFF. The CDR3 DNA reads TGCAGCGTTAAACGACAGGGATGGGAAAACAATGAGCAGTTCTTC.

This chain links TRBV10-3 with TRBJ1-1; weak D call: TRBD1 (6 bases). Per the germline V gene, CDR1 is ENHRY and CDR2 is SYGVKD. The CDR3 runs to 18 residues. V was shortened by 2 bases and J by 0 bases, with 19 bases between the two germline ends. The DNA of the CDR3 is TGTGCCATCAGTGAGACAGGGACCAAAACCCAGATGAACACTGAAGCTTTCTTT. Residues: CAISETGTKTQMNTEAFF.

This clone was picked up one time. The chain combines TRBV5-1 with TRBJ2-1, with TRBD1 matching over 8 bases. J gave up 5 bases and V 4 bases, and 11 bases lay outside the gene matches. CDR1 is SGHRS and CDR2 is YFSETQ in the germline V gene. The CDR3 contains 16 residues. The CDR3 loop is CASSVLSGGWDNEQFF. The CDR3 DNA follows: TGCGCCAGCAGCGTACTATCAGGGGGCTGGGACAATGAGCAGTTCTTC.

This chain links TRBV10-3 with TRBJ1-2; D may be TRBD1 (6 bases). The germline V gene encodes CDR1 ENHRY and CDR2 SYGVKD. V was shortened by 6 bases and J by 3 bases, with 20 bases between the two germline ends. This CDR3 region has 16 residues. DNA of the CDR3: TGTGCCATCAGAACGGGACAACCCTTCTCTGACTATGGCTACACCTTC. The encoded protein is CAIRTGQPFSDYGYTF.

This clone was observed a handful of times. The V and J genes are TRBV3-1 (or the pseudogene TRBV3-2) and TRBJ1-6; D gene ambiguous. Trimming took off 0 bases at V and 9 bases at J, with 6 bases between the two ends. There are 13 residues in the CDR3. The germline V gene encodes CDR1 LGHDT and CDR2 YNNKEL (reference sequence). The CDR3 DNA follows: TGTGCCAGCAGCCAAGATGGAGCTTCACCCCTCCACTTT. Amino acid sequence: CASSQDGASPLHF.

The chain joins TRBV5-1 to TRBJ2-2; maybe TRBD2 (6 bases). Germline V lookup: CDR1 SGHRS, CDR2 YFSETQ. The CDR3 covers 15 residues. Trimming removed 2 bases from V and 2 bases from J, with 10 bases in between. CDR3 DNA: TGCGCCAGCAGCTTCGGCGGGGTCAACACCGGGGAGCTGTTTTTT. Translating it yields CASSFGGVNTGELFF.

The V call is TRBV19, the J call TRBJ2-2; tentatively, D is TRBD1 (6 bases). The CDR3 sequence is 16 residues long. From germline, CDR1 is LNHDA and CDR2 SQIVND (reference sequence). V lost 4 bases, J lost 6 bases, and 18 bases lay in between. The CDR3 is CASSTGDTMRPGELFF. The CDR3 region has the DNA TGTGCCAGTAGTACCGGGGACACAATGCGACCCGGGGAGCTGTTTTTT. The full variable domain, completed using reference TRBV19 and TRBJ2-2, is DGGITQSPKYLFRKEGQNVTLSCEQNLNHDAMYWYRQDPGQGLRLIYYSQIVNDFQKGDIAEGYSVSREKKESFPLTVTSAQKNPTAFYLCASSTGDTMRPGELFFGEGSRLTVL.

The J gene is TRBJ1-6, the V gene TRBV5-1; tentatively, D is TRBD1 (6 bases). Trimming removed 3 bases at V and 9 bases at J, with 16 bases between. Germline CDR1 reads SGHRS; CDR2 reads YFSETQ. CDR3 length: 15 residues. CDR3 coding DNA: TGCGCCAGCAGCTCCACCGGGACAAGCGGTTCACCCCTCCACTTT. Protein: CASSSTGTSGSPLHF.

V is TRBV5-1 and J is TRBJ1-1; D is undetermined. The ends were cut back, 3 bases at V and 1 base at J, with 7 bases in the middle. The CDR3 length is 13 residues. Germline loops: CDR1 SGHRS, CDR2 YFSETQ. The chain's CDR3 is CASSYEQNTEAFF. The CDR3 DNA sequence: TGCGCCAGCAGCTATGAACAGAACACTGAAGCTTTCTTT.

The CDR3 reads CASSYDSLEPQHF. CDR3 DNA sequence: TGTGCCAGCAGTTATGACAGTTTAGAGCCCCAGCATTTT. The genes are TRBV12-3 or TRBV12-4 and TRBJ1-5, with D possibly matching TRBD1 (5 bases). The CDR3 is made up of 13 amino acids. V was trimmed by 4 bases and J by 8 bases, leaving 12 bases between them.

The V and J genes are TRBV6-5 and TRBJ1-3, with 10 bases identical to TRBD1. V lost 6 bases to trimming and J lost 2 bases; unmatched junction nucleotides: 4. CDR1 is MNHEY, CDR2 SVGAGI, per germline. There are 15 residues in the CDR3. Here the CDR3 DNA reads TGTGCCAGCAGCGGACAGGGGGGAGCTGGAAACACCATATATTTT. It translates to CASSGQGGAGNTIYF.

The rearrangement joins TRBV30 to TRBJ2-2; maybe TRBD2 (6 bases). Between the trimmed V and J ends, which lost 0 bases and 1 base, there was a span of 6 bases. Germline V gives CDR1 GTSNPN, CDR2 SVGIG (reference sequence). CDR3 length equals 14 residues. CDR3 sequence (DNA): TGTGCCTGGAGTGTGGGGGGGAACACCGGGGAGCTGTTTTTT. Protein product: CAWSVGGNTGELFF.

J is TRBJ1-3 and V is TRBV2; possibly TRBD1 for D (5 bases). The CDR3 is made up of 14 amino acids. The germline CDR1 and CDR2 sequences are SNHLY and FYNNEI. Trimming removed 7 bases from V and 4 bases from J, with 14 bases in between. The CDR3 region has the DNA TGTGCCAGCATGATGGGGGGGGGAGGAAACACCATATATTTT. Its translation is CASMMGGGGNTIYF.

This clone has just a few counts. V usage is TRBV11-2 and J usage is TRBJ2-7; 9 bases agree with TRBD2. Germline CDR1 is SGHAT and CDR2 is FQNNGV. The CDR3 has 16 residues. Trimming cost V 6 bases and J 4 bases; bases outside gene matches: 13. The CDR3: CASRRAFSGSRYEQYF. CDR3 nucleotides: TGTGCCAGCAGGCGGGCATTTAGCGGGAGTAGGTACGAGCAGTACTTC. The full variable domain, with the rest looked up from reference TRBV11-2 and TRBJ2-7, is EAGVAQSPRYKIIEKRQSVAFWCNPISGHATLYWYQQILGQGPKLLIQFQNNGVVDDSQLPKDRFSAERLKGVDSTLKIQPAKLEDSAVYLCASRRAFSGSRYEQYFGPGTRLTVT.

V gene TRBV6-6 combines with J gene TRBJ1-2; D gene unclear. Trimming left V 6 bases short and J 6 bases short, with 11 bases between. Germline CDR1 and CDR2: MNHNY and SVGAGI (reference sequence). The CDR3 loop spans 12 amino acids. The CDR3 region has the DNA TGTGCCAGCAGCCTACACGGGGATGGCTACACCTTC. Protein product: CASSLHGDGYTF.

The J gene is TRBJ1-2, the V gene TRBV3-1 (or the pseudogene TRBV3-2); 9 positions agree with TRBD1. V gave up 5 bases and J gave up 6 bases; unmatched junction bases: 4. Germline V lookup: CDR1 LGHDT, CDR2 YNNKEL (reference sequence). The CDR3 contains 13 residues. The DNA of the CDR3 is TGTGCCAGCAGCTCGGGACAGGGAAATGGCTACACCTTC. Protein product: CASSSGQGNGYTF.

The J gene is TRBJ2-1, the V gene TRBV6-5; TRBD1 is a possible D gene (6 bases). The germline V gene has CDR1 MNHEY and CDR2 SVGAGI. This CDR3 spans 13 amino acids. Trimming removed 5 bases from V and 9 bases from J, with 14 bases in between. This CDR3 reads CASSIQGSSEQFF. CDR3 bases: TGTGCCAGCAGTATACAGGGTTCTAGTGAGCAGTTCTTC.

The chain carries TRBV30 and TRBJ1-1; D gene ambiguous. Trimming stripped 2 bases from V and 4 bases from J, with 11 bases between. The CDR3 length is 13 residues. Germline CDR1 is GTSNPN and CDR2 is SVGIG (reference sequence). The CDR3 here is CAWSPTELTEAFF. In nucleotides, the CDR3 is TGTGCCTGGAGTCCCACAGAACTCACTGAAGCTTTCTTT.

This clone was counted between two and nine times. This chain uses TRBV6-1 with TRBJ2-2; 8 bases are a match to TRBD2. This CDR3 is built from 15 residues. V lost 2 bases and J lost 7; bases outside the gene matches: 6. The germline V gene encodes CDR1 MNHNS and CDR2 SASEGT. The CDR3 nucleotides read TGTGCCAGCAGTGAATTTAGCGGGACTGTCGGGGAGCTGTTTTTT. This codes for CASSEFSGTVGELFF.

V is TRBV3-1 (or the pseudogene TRBV3-2) and J is TRBJ2-7; D may be TRBD2 (6 bases). With 5 bases removed from V and 6 bases from J, the gap between germline ends came to 8 bases. Germline-derived CDR1 and CDR2 are LGHDT and YNNKEL (reference sequence). The CDR3 runs to 11 residues. The CDR3 DNA sequence: TGTGCCAGCAGCGGTAGCGGCGAGCAGTACTTC. Its translation: CASSGSGEQYF.

The rearrangement uses TRBV6-2 or TRBV6-3 and TRBJ1-5; no clear D gene. V was clipped by 3 bases and J by 11 bases, with 11 bases between them. Germline assignment: CDR1 MNHEY and CDR2 SVGEGT. This CDR3 contains 12 residues. The CDR3: CASSYRRGSQHF. CDR3 in DNA: TGTGCCAGCAGTTATAGACGAGGGTCCCAGCATTTT.

The CDR3 region is CASSPGTGKNIQYF. The CDR3 DNA follows: TGTGCCAGCAGCCCCGGGACAGGGAAAAACATTCAGTACTTC. This chain joins TRBV9 and TRBJ2-4; 9 bases align to TRBD1. Looked up from germline, CDR1 is SGDLS and CDR2 is YYNGEE. V was clipped by 4 bases and J by 4 bases; unmatched bases: 3. The CDR3 is 14 amino acids.

The rearrangement links TRBV2 to TRBJ1-3; D is unresolved. The CDR3 consists of 15 residues. Germline CDR1 SNHLY, CDR2 FYNNEI. Trimming cost V 0 bases and J 0 bases, with 6 bases left between them. This CDR3 reads CASSEARDSGNTIYF. The CDR3 DNA follows: TGTGCCAGCAGTGAAGCCCGGGACTCTGGAAACACCATATATTTT.

This chain uses TRBV7-3 with TRBJ2-1; TRBD2 agrees at 8 bases. Germline V gives CDR1 SGHTA, CDR2 FQGTGA. J gave up 6 bases and V 5 bases, and 9 bases lay outside the gene matches. The CDR3 runs to 15 residues. The CDR3 nucleotides read TGTGCCAGCAGCCCCCCGGGGGGGGCATTCAATGAGCAGTTCTTC. It translates to CASSPPGGAFNEQFF.

This chain links TRBV4-1 with TRBJ2-5; tentative D call: TRBD1 (6 bases). The CDR3 contains 17 residues. Germline-derived CDR1 and CDR2 are MGHRA and YSYEKL. V was pared by 0 bases and J by 5 bases, with 19 bases between. This CDR3 is CASSQDTALAGAETQYF. For the CDR3, the DNA is TGCGCCAGCAGCCAAGATACTGCTTTGGCAGGGGCGGAGACCCAGTACTTC.